There are many counts of the clone carrying this T cell receptor (beta chain). Its target is unknown. Germline lookup yields CDR1 SEHNR and CDR2 FQNEAQ (reference sequence). This CDR3 region has 14 residues. V lost 1 base, J lost 4 bases, and 10 bases lay in between. Construction of the TCRbeta library involved unique molecular identifiers. TCRdb recomputed calls from the PCR reads with MiXCR, one row per CDR3 protein. This repertoire shows 65,000 to 75,000 distinct CDR3 sequences, roughly 5% found once; its top ten account for under 20%. The data were taken from a study of T-cell reconstitution after alpha-beta-depleted transplantation in children. General study findings and limits: Expanded clones from the graft, numbering several hundred, reportedly supplied alpha-beta T cells about two months after transplant.

The TCR originated in a boy younger than two who had a stem cell transplant for acute myeloid leukemia, so the T cells may come from the graft donor. This sequence joins TRBV7-9 and TRBJ1-1; possibly TRBD1 for D (5 bases). Sequenced material: PBMCs, mostly from graft donor cells, taken 180 days after TCRalphabeta/CD19-depleted stem cell transplant. CDR3 DNA: TGTGCCAGCAGCTTAGGTGGGGGGAGCACTGAAGCTTTCTTT. This codes for CASSLGGGSTEAFF. The whole variable domain, filled in from reference TRBV7-9 and TRBJ1-1, reads DTGVSQNPRHKITKRGQNVTFRCDPISEHNRLYWYRQTLGQGPEFLTYFQNEAQLEKSRLLSDRFSAERPKGSFSTLEIQRTEQGDSAMYLCASSLGGGSTEAFFGQGTRLTVV.